This T cell receptor (beta chain) was sequenced during a study of shared clonotypes between healthy human individuals. This CDR3 is 15 amino acids long. CDR1 is KGHSH, CDR2 LQKENI, per germline. The V gene lost 3 bases and the J gene lost 4 bases, with 12 bases spanning the gap. In replicate PCRs of unsorted PBMC, about 320 ng DNA, tens of thousands of T cell genomes, was used. Sequenced by immunoSEQ multiplex PCR; TCRdb stores in-frame clones only, minus some. The data contain fewer than 600,000 clones, 60% to 80% of them singletons. General study points: Clonotype sharing among donors was thought likely to change with sequencing depth.

Worth noting for this clone: Its matching antigen is unknown.

The V and J genes are TRBV18 and TRBJ2-2; D is unclear. Sequencing was carried out using PBMCs. The receptor was derived from a woman aged 40 to 50 in good health. Some clones in this sample may be carry-over from other donors' samples. The CDR3 reads CASSPTISSTGELFF. CDR3 bases: TGTGCCAGCTCACCCACGATATCCAGCACCGGGGAGCTGTTTTTT.